This paragraph covers one T cell receptor (beta chain) sequence. Antigen specificity is unknown. Sample treatment: around 19 received Ad26.COV2.S at low or high dose, single or two shots; several received placebo; per-sample allocation not given. Day 63 following the first vaccine or placebo injection was when the samples were taken. Donation was by an adult aged 18-55 years who was in Boston. This sample stems from a study of Ad26.COV2.S vaccination and SARS-CoV-2 variants. Overall study results and limits: From the TCR breadth and depth analyses, total T cell responses may have been underestimated. Whether participants received vaccine or placebo, their non-spike TCR breadth was similar. Substantial post-vaccination breadth of spike-specific CD8+ and CD4+ T cell responses was reported.

V was pared by 5 bases and J by 1 base, with 8 bases between. The CDR3 consists of 13 residues. Germline-derived CDR1 and CDR2 are MNHEY and SVGAGI. Data came from immunoSEQ multiplex PCR; TCRdb stores just in-frame clones and leaves some out. The sample contains about 320,000 clones, more than 70% of which appear only once. The material sequenced was peripheral blood, taken in a trial of Ad26.COV2.S vaccine versus placebo. The receptor was derived from a person between 18 and 65 years old who received the Ad26.COV2.S COVID-19 vaccine or a placebo. This chain connects TRBV6-5 to TRBJ2-5; tentatively, D is TRBD1 (5 bases). The CDR3 coding sequence is TGTGCCAGCAGTAGGACACCCCAAGAGACCCAGTACTTC. The encoded protein is CASSRTPQETQYF.